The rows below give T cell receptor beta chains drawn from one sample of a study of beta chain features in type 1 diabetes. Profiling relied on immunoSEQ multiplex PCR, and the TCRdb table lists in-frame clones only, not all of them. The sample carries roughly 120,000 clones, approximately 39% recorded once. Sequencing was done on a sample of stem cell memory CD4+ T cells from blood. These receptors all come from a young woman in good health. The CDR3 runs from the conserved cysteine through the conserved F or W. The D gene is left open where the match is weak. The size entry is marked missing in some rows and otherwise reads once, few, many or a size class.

CDR3aa: CASRTFETSGSGEQFF
CDR3nt: TGTGCCAGCAGGACTTTCGAGACTAGCGGGAGCGGTGAGCAGTTCTTC
v_gene: TRBV2
abundance: NA
j_gene: TRBJ2-1
d_gene: TRBD2

CDR3aa: CASSHPGLAGKKETQYF
CDR3nt: TGCGCCAGCAGCCACCCGGGACTAGCGGGAAAAAAAGAGACCCAGTACTTC
v_gene: TRBV4-1
abundance: few
j_gene: TRBJ2-5
d_gene: TRBD2

CDR3aa: CASSVRGTSGIHEQFF
CDR3nt: TGTGCCAGCAGCGTCAGGGGGACTAGCGGGATCCATGAGCAGTTCTTC
v_gene: TRBV9
abundance: NA
j_gene: TRBJ2-1
d_gene: TRBD2

CDR3aa: CASSPGLAGGRETQYF
CDR3nt: TGTGCCAGTAGTCCCGGACTAGCGGGAGGCCGGGAGACCCAGTACTTC
v_gene: TRBV19
abundance: NA
j_gene: TRBJ2-5
d_gene: TRBD2

CDR3aa: CAISGQGTDTQYF
CDR3nt: TGTGCCATCAGTGGACAGGGCACAGATACGCAGTATTTT
v_gene: TRBV10-3
abundance: once
j_gene: TRBJ2-3
d_gene: NA

CDR3aa: CASSDRGSYSYEQYF
CDR3nt: TGTGCCAGCAGTGATAGGGGCAGCTACTCCTACGAGCAGTACTTC
v_gene: TRBV2
abundance: NA
j_gene: TRBJ2-7
d_gene: NA

CDR3aa: CSVPQGSNTEAFF
CDR3nt: TGCAGCGTTCCACAGGGGTCGAACACTGAAGCTTTCTTT
v_gene: TRBV29-1
abundance: many
j_gene: TRBJ1-1
d_gene: TRBD1

CDR3aa: CASSPVNTIYF
CDR3nt: TGTGCCAGCAGCCCCGTGAACACCATATATTTT
v_gene: TRBV11-2
abundance: NA
j_gene: TRBJ1-3
d_gene: NA

CDR3aa: CASSPPPGFSYEQYF
CDR3nt: TGTGCCAGCAGCCCCCCCCCGGGTTTCTCGTACGAGCAGTACTTC
v_gene: TRBV7-8
abundance: NA
j_gene: TRBJ2-7
d_gene: NA

CDR3aa: CASREGAQETQYF
CDR3nt: TGTGCCAGCAGGGAGGGGGCCCAAGAGACCCAGTACTTC
v_gene: TRBV6-1
abundance: NA
j_gene: TRBJ2-5
d_gene: NA

CDR3aa: CASSIRQGAGGYTF
CDR3nt: TGTGCCAGCAGCATACGACAGGGGGCGGGAGGCTACACCTTC
v_gene: TRBV7-3
abundance: NA
j_gene: TRBJ1-2
d_gene: TRBD1

CDR3aa: CASSFTSGSSYNEQFF
CDR3nt: TGTGCCAGCAGCTTTACTAGCGGGAGCTCCTACAATGAGCAGTTCTTC
v_gene: TRBV11-3
abundance: NA
j_gene: TRBJ2-1
d_gene: TRBD2

CDR3aa: CASSLVGQSTDTQYF
CDR3nt: TGTGCCAGCAGCTTGGTAGGACAGTCAACCGATACGCAGTATTTT
v_gene: TRBV5-6
abundance: few
j_gene: TRBJ2-3
d_gene: NA

CDR3aa: CASSSGGADYEQYF
CDR3nt: TGTGCCAGCAGTAGTGGCGGGGCCGACTACGAGCAGTACTTC
v_gene: TRBV28
abundance: NA
j_gene: TRBJ2-7
d_gene: NA

CDR3aa: CASRTGNSETQYF
CDR3nt: TGTGCCAGCAGAACAGGGAACTCGGAGACCCAGTACTTC
v_gene: TRBV6-6
abundance: NA
j_gene: TRBJ2-5
d_gene: NA

CDR3aa: CASSFSRPSGTSTDTQYF
CDR3nt: TGTGCCAGCAGCTTTTCGCGGCCTAGCGGGACCAGCACAGATACGCAGTATTTT
v_gene: TRBV7-3
abundance: few
j_gene: TRBJ2-3
d_gene: TRBD2

CDR3aa: CASSIERTEAFF
CDR3nt: TGTGCCAGTAGTATAGAGCGAACTGAAGCTTTCTTT
v_gene: TRBV19
abundance: few
j_gene: TRBJ1-1
d_gene: NA

CDR3aa: CACRTTGGTGELFF
CDR3nt: TGTGCCTGTAGAACAACAGGGGGCACCGGGGAGCTGTTTTTT
v_gene: TRBV30
abundance: once
j_gene: TRBJ2-2
d_gene: TRBD1

CDR3aa: CASGGGKDEQYF
CDR3nt: TGTGCCAGTGGGGGGGGGAAGGACGAGCAGTACTTC
v_gene: TRBV28
abundance: NA
j_gene: TRBJ2-7
d_gene: TRBD2

CDR3aa: CAWRGGLGAEAFF
CDR3nt: TGTGCCTGGAGAGGTGGCCTCGGGGCTGAAGCTTTCTTT
v_gene: TRBV30
abundance: NA
j_gene: TRBJ1-1
d_gene: NA

CDR3aa: CSVAVLGLAGERHTGELFF
CDR3nt: TGCAGCGTTGCCGTGTTGGGACTAGCGGGAGAAAGGCACACCGGGGAGCTGTTTTTT
v_gene: TRBV29-1
abundance: NA
j_gene: TRBJ2-2
d_gene: TRBD2

CDR3aa: CASSERMGRRQYF
CDR3nt: TGTGCCAGCAGCGAAAGAATGGGCAGGCGGCAGTACTTC
v_gene: TRBV6-5
abundance: NA
j_gene: TRBJ2-7
d_gene: NA

CDR3aa: CAIGATGDTEAFF
CDR3nt: TGTGCCATCGGAGCTACAGGGGACACTGAAGCTTTCTTT
v_gene: TRBV10-3
abundance: many
j_gene: TRBJ1-1
d_gene: TRBD1

CDR3aa: CASSPRTGMGNTEAFF
CDR3nt: TGTGCCAGCTCACCTCGGACAGGGATGGGGAACACTGAAGCTTTCTTT
v_gene: TRBV18
abundance: NA
j_gene: TRBJ1-1
d_gene: TRBD1

CDR3aa: CASSATTGVDNEQFF
CDR3nt: TGTGCCAGCAGCGCGACGACAGGGGTCGACAATGAGCAGTTCTTC
v_gene: TRBV9
abundance: few
j_gene: TRBJ2-1
d_gene: TRBD1

CDR3aa: CASSLEGAGQGYEQYF
CDR3nt: TGTGCCAGCAGCTTAGAAGGGGCCGGGCAGGGCTACGAGCAGTACTTC
v_gene: TRBV7-9
abundance: few
j_gene: TRBJ2-7
d_gene: NA

CDR3aa: CAWSGWTGRTEAFF
CDR3nt: TGTGCCTGGAGTGGGTGGACAGGGCGAACTGAAGCTTTCTTT
v_gene: TRBV30
abundance: few
j_gene: TRBJ1-1
d_gene: TRBD1

CDR3aa: CASSSFVGRVYNEQFF
CDR3nt: TGTGCCAGCAGTTCCTTTGTCGGGAGGGTTTACAATGAGCAGTTCTTC
v_gene: TRBV7-3
abundance: NA
j_gene: TRBJ2-1
d_gene: TRBD2

CDR3aa: CASSPLGGDQPQHF
CDR3nt: TGTGCCAGCTCACCACTGGGGGGGGATCAGCCCCAGCATTTT
v_gene: TRBV18
abundance: NA
j_gene: TRBJ1-5
d_gene: NA

CDR3aa: CAISERDSAGGYTF
CDR3nt: TGTGCCATCAGTGAGCGTGACAGCGCTGGTGGCTACACCTTC
v_gene: TRBV10-3
abundance: few
j_gene: TRBJ1-2
d_gene: NA

CDR3aa: CASNLWSEELFF
CDR3nt: TGTGCCAGCAACCTTTGGAGCGAGGAGCTGTTTTTT
v_gene: TRBV6-6
abundance: NA
j_gene: TRBJ2-2
d_gene: NA

CDR3aa: CASSLEGGGPDEQYF
CDR3nt: TGTGCCAGCAGCTTAGAGGGGGGAGGGCCGGACGAGCAGTACTTC
v_gene: TRBV7-2
abundance: NA
j_gene: TRBJ2-7
d_gene: NA

CDR3aa: CASREGLQGDQHF
CDR3nt: TGTGCCAGCAGGGAGGGACTCCAGGGGGATCAGCATTTT
v_gene: TRBV2
abundance: NA
j_gene: TRBJ1-5
d_gene: TRBD1

CDR3aa: CASSRDSRVAQYF
CDR3nt: TGTGCCAGCAGCCGGGACAGCCGGGTGGCCCAGTACTTC
v_gene: TRBV5-6
abundance: NA
j_gene: TRBJ2-5
d_gene: TRBD1

CDR3aa: CATRRRVQETQYF
CDR3nt: TGTGCCACCCGACGGAGGGTTCAAGAGACCCAGTACTTC
v_gene: TRBV7-9
abundance: few
j_gene: TRBJ2-5
d_gene: NA

CDR3aa: CASTYRPVLSNQPQHF
CDR3nt: TGTGCCAGCACCTATAGACCCGTACTAAGCAATCAGCCCCAGCATTTT
v_gene: TRBV27
abundance: few
j_gene: TRBJ1-5
d_gene: NA

CDR3aa: CAISPGTSGAEQFF
CDR3nt: TGTGCCATCAGTCCTGGGACTAGCGGGGCTGAGCAGTTCTTC
v_gene: TRBV10-3
abundance: NA
j_gene: TRBJ2-1
d_gene: TRBD2

CDR3aa: CASSLINWDRSGGYEQYF
CDR3nt: TGTGCCAGCAGCTTAATTAATTGGGACAGGTCTGGGGGTTACGAGCAGTACTTC
v_gene: TRBV11-2
abundance: few
j_gene: TRBJ2-7
d_gene: TRBD1

CDR3aa: CASGDRVDGYTF
CDR3nt: TGTGCCAGCGGGGACAGGGTGGATGGCTACACCTTC
v_gene: TRBV28
abundance: NA
j_gene: TRBJ1-2
d_gene: TRBD1

CDR3aa: CASSYLSFVGVNYGYTF
CDR3nt: TGTGCCAGCAGCTACTTATCGTTCGTCGGGGTTAACTATGGCTACACCTTC
v_gene: TRBV7-9
abundance: once
j_gene: TRBJ1-2
d_gene: NA

CDR3aa: CASSSAGGSYNEQFF
CDR3nt: TGTGCCAGCAGCTCAGCGGGAGGCTCCTACAATGAGCAGTTCTTC
v_gene: TRBV7-9
abundance: NA
j_gene: TRBJ2-1
d_gene: TRBD2

CDR3aa: CASSFSRALQETQYF
CDR3nt: TGTGCCAGCAGCTTTTCGCGGGCCCTGCAAGAGACCCAGTACTTC
v_gene: TRBV7-2
abundance: NA
j_gene: TRBJ2-5
d_gene: NA

CDR3aa: CASSQEWTGSGYTF
CDR3nt: TGCGCCAGCAGCCAAGAGTGGACAGGGAGCGGCTACACCTTC
v_gene: TRBV4-3
abundance: few
j_gene: TRBJ1-2
d_gene: TRBD1

CDR3aa: CAISEIGSSGNTIYF
CDR3nt: TGTGCCATCAGTGAGATAGGGAGCTCTGGAAACACCATATATTTT
v_gene: TRBV10-3
abundance: once
j_gene: TRBJ1-3
d_gene: NA

CDR3aa: CSVVKQMNTEAFF
CDR3nt: TGCAGCGTTGTTAAACAGATGAACACTGAAGCTTTCTTT
v_gene: TRBV29-1
abundance: NA
j_gene: TRBJ1-1
d_gene: NA

CDR3aa: CAWNAGGHQPQHF
CDR3nt: TGTGCCTGGAATGCAGGGGGACACCAGCCCCAGCATTTT
v_gene: TRBV30
abundance: NA
j_gene: TRBJ1-5
d_gene: TRBD1

CDR3aa: CASSFSRARGYEQYF
CDR3nt: TGCGCCAGCAGCTTTTCGAGGGCCCGGGGCTACGAGCAGTACTTC
v_gene: TRBV5-1
abundance: NA
j_gene: TRBJ2-7
d_gene: NA

CDR3aa: CASSPYRLEQYF
CDR3nt: TGTGCCAGCAGCCCCTATCGCCTGGAGCAGTACTTC
v_gene: TRBV11-1
abundance: NA
j_gene: TRBJ2-7
d_gene: NA

CDR3aa: CASSRQESNSPLHF
CDR3nt: TGTGCCAGCAGTCGACAGGAGAGTAATTCACCCCTCCACTTT
v_gene: TRBV6-5
abundance: NA
j_gene: TRBJ1-6
d_gene: NA

CDR3aa: CASSSNSYEQYF
CDR3nt: TGCGCCAGCAGCTCCAACTCCTACGAGCAGTACTTC
v_gene: TRBV5-1
abundance: NA
j_gene: TRBJ2-7
d_gene: NA

CDR3aa: CASSIVRGTEAFF
CDR3nt: TGTGCCAGTAGTATAGTAAGGGGAACTGAAGCTTTCTTT
v_gene: TRBV19
abundance: NA
j_gene: TRBJ1-1
d_gene: NA

CDR3aa: CASSFQRGLAGGTGELFF
CDR3nt: TGTGCCAGTAGTTTCCAAAGGGGACTAGCGGGAGGAACCGGGGAGCTGTTTTTT
v_gene: TRBV19
abundance: NA
j_gene: TRBJ2-2
d_gene: TRBD2